A selection of T cell receptor beta chains follows, all from one sample in a study of blood T cell repertoires in COVID-19. The repertoire was sequenced with immunoSEQ multiplex PCR; TCRdb's copy has only in-frame clones and lacks some. Among some 250,000 clones listed, around 90% were seen once. Source material: peripheral blood. These TCRs come from a human donor in a cohort sampled during active COVID-19. Both conserved end residues are part of each CDR3. The D gene is left open where the match is weak. Some rows have no size entry. The others give once, few or many, or a class for an expanded clone.

size	V	J	D	DNA	CDR3
-	TRBV6-5	TRBJ1-6	TRBD1	TGTGCCAGCACTAGGGGGCTAGGTAATTCACCCCTCCACTTT	CASTRGLGNSPLHF
few	TRBV11-1	TRBJ2-7	TRBD1	TGTGCCAGCAGTAGACAGGGCTACGAGCAGTACTTC	CASSRQGYEQYF
-	TRBV5-6	TRBJ2-7	-	TGTGCCAGCAGCTTGTGGGGGCTGGACGAGCAGTACTTC	CASSLWGLDEQYF
-	TRBV4-2	TRBJ1-5	TRBD1	TGTGCCAGCAGCCTCGGTTGGGACAGGGATCGCAATCAGCCCCAGCATTTT	CASSLGWDRDRNQPQHF
-	TRBV7-6	TRBJ1-2	TRBD1	TGTGCCAGCAGCTCGGGACAGGGCCGCTATGGCTACACCTTC	CASSSGQGRYGYTF
-	TRBV5-1	TRBJ1-2	TRBD1	TGCGCCAGCAGCTTGGGACAGGGGGACGGCTACACCTTC	CASSLGQGDGYTF
-	TRBV7-6	TRBJ2-7	TRBD2	TGTGCCAGCAGCTCCACTAGCGGGGGGGGGTACAAAGCCTCCTACGAGCAGTACTTC	CASSSTSGGGYKASYEQYF
few	TRBV11-2	TRBJ1-1	-	TGTGCCAGCAGCTTAGACGTATTGAACACTGAAGCTTTCTTT	CASSLDVLNTEAFF
-	TRBV14	TRBJ1-1	-	TGTGCCAGCAGCCAAAGGACAAACACTGAAGCTTTCTTT	CASSQRTNTEAFF
-	TRBV5-4	TRBJ2-3	-	TGTGCCAGCAGCTTAGAGACACGAAGCACAGATACGCAGTATTTT	CASSLETRSTDTQYF
-	TRBV5-1	TRBJ1-1	TRBD1	TGCGCCAGCAGTCCGGGACAGGGGACGGACACTGAAGCTTTCTTT	CASSPGQGTDTEAFF
-	TRBV18	TRBJ2-1	TRBD2	TGTGCCAGCTCACCCGGACTAGCGGACTTCTCCTACAATGAGCAGTTCTTC	CASSPGLADFSYNEQFF
-	TRBV29-1	TRBJ2-7	TRBD1	TGCAGCGTTGAAGACCCGGGACAGTCCTACGAGCAGTACTTC	CSVEDPGQSYEQYF
-	TRBV30	TRBJ1-2	-	TGTGCCTGGGCACAGGGCCCCCCCTATGGCTACACCTTC	CAWAQGPPYGYTF
-	TRBV5-1	TRBJ2-7	-	TGCGCCAGCAGCTTGAGAGGTGGAGCAGGGGACGAGCAGTACTTC	CASSLRGGAGDEQYF
once	TRBV30	TRBJ2-7	-	TGTGCCTGGAGTGTAGGAGGGACCTCCTACGAGCAGTACTTC	CAWSVGGTSYEQYF
-	TRBV5-4	TRBJ2-7	-	TGTGCCAGCAGCTCCAACAGGAATCGTTCTTCCTACGAGCAGTACTTC	CASSSNRNRSSYEQYF
-	TRBV6-2/TRBV6-3	TRBJ2-7	TRBD1	TGTGCCAGCAGCCCAGGGGACAGTACCTTCTACGAGCAGTACTTC	CASSPGDSTFYEQYF
-	TRBV10-3	TRBJ1-2	-	TGTGCCATCAGTGATAAAGGGGACTATGGCTACACCTTC	CAISDKGDYGYTF
-	TRBV4-3	TRBJ1-5	-	TGCGCCAGCAGCCAAGATTGGGCACGGTCTAATCAGCCCCAGCATTTT	CASSQDWARSNQPQHF
-	TRBV29-1	TRBJ1-2	-	TGCAGCGTTGACCAGCAGGGGCTCTATGGCTACACCTTC	CSVDQQGLYGYTF
few	TRBV28	TRBJ1-2	-	TGTGCCAGCAGTTTCACTATCTATGGCTACACCTTC	CASSFTIYGYTF
-	TRBV27	TRBJ1-5	-	TGTGCCAGCAGGGCGGGGGGGGGAGGCAATCAGCCCCAGCATTTT	CASRAGGGGNQPQHF
-	TRBV27	TRBJ1-2	TRBD1	TGTGCCAGCAGTTTATCTGACAGGGGCTATGGCTACACCTTC	CASSLSDRGYGYTF
few	TRBV5-4	TRBJ1-2	TRBD1	TGTGCCGGTCAGGGACAGGGTAATTATGGCTACACCTTC	CAGQGQGNYGYTF
few	TRBV18	TRBJ1-5	TRBD1	TGTGCCAGCTCACCACCGGCAACAGGGGGACAGCCCCAGCATTTT	CASSPPATGGQPQHF
-	TRBV5-1	TRBJ2-2	TRBD1	TGCGCCAGCAGCCGTAGGGCCAGGGGGTTCACCGGGGAGCTGTTTTTT	CASSRRARGFTGELFF
-	TRBV5-1	TRBJ1-2	-	TGCGCCAGCAGCTTAGCGGACAGCGCGTATGGCTACACCTTC	CASSLADSAYGYTF
once	TRBV6-5	TRBJ1-6	-	TGTGCCAGCAGTTACTCGATGACAGACTATAATTCACCCCTCCACTTT	CASSYSMTDYNSPLHF
-	TRBV19	TRBJ1-2	TRBD1	TGTGCCAGTACCACATCCGGGACAGGGGTTGGTGGCTACACCTTC	CASTTSGTGVGGYTF
-	TRBV5-1	TRBJ1-1	-	TGCGCCAGCAGCCCCCGGGCGGGATTGAACACTGAAGCTTTCTTT	CASSPRAGLNTEAFF
-	TRBV4-1	TRBJ1-5	-	TGCGCCAGCAGCCAAGATCCTCCGGGGAGAGAGGCCAATCAGCCCCAGCATTTT	CASSQDPPGREANQPQHF
-	TRBV6-6	TRBJ2-3	TRBD2	TGTGCCAGCAGTTACTTGGCTAGCGGGAGGGATACGCAGTATTTT	CASSYLASGRDTQYF
-	TRBV5-4	TRBJ2-1	TRBD1	TGTGCCAGCAGCCAGGGGAGGGGGACAGGGCGATACAATGAGCAGTTCTTC	CASSQGRGTGRYNEQFF
few	TRBV6-5	TRBJ2-7	TRBD2	TGTGCCAGCAGTTACTCGACTAGCGGGGGGTACGAGCAGTACTTC	CASSYSTSGGYEQYF
-	TRBV20-1	TRBJ2-7	-	TGCAGTGCTAGTAGTCGGCGGGGAGCGTCCTACGAGCAGTACTTC	CSASSRRGASYEQYF
-	TRBV5-1	TRBJ1-3	-	TGCGCCAGCAGCGAGATCTCTGGAAACACCATATATTTT	CASSEISGNTIYF
-	TRBV6-1	TRBJ2-2	-	TGTGCCAGCAGTGAGGCGGGACGGGACACCGGGGAGCTGTTTTTT	CASSEAGRDTGELFF
-	TRBV25-1	TRBJ1-5	-	TGTGCCAGCGGGGCGGGGGTCAATCAGCCCCAGCATTTT	CASGAGVNQPQHF
-	TRBV6-2/TRBV6-3	TRBJ2-7	-	TGTGCCAGCAGTTACTGGGCCTTCCCTGGGGGCCCACCGCACGAGCAGTACTTC	CASSYWAFPGGPPHEQYF
once	TRBV5-6	TRBJ2-1	TRBD2	TGTGCCAGCCGACTAGCGGGGGGGCCGGGGTACAATGAGCAGTTCTTC	CASRLAGGPGYNEQFF
-	TRBV7-3	TRBJ1-1	TRBD1	TGTGCCAGCAGCTCGTCCGGACAGGGTCTAGTTGATAGTGAAGCTTTCTTT	CASSSSGQGLVDSEAFF
-	TRBV6-2/TRBV6-3	TRBJ2-7	TRBD1	TGTGCCAGCAGCCGCGGACAGGGCCGATACGAGCAGTACTTC	CASSRGQGRYEQYF
once	TRBV5-1	TRBJ2-7	-	TGCGCCAGCAGCTTAGGAGGGAACTACGAGCAGTACTTC	CASSLGGNYEQYF
-	TRBV7-2	TRBJ2-7	TRBD1	TGTGCCAGCAGCGAAGGGACAGGGGCCTTCCACGAGCAGTACTTC	CASSEGTGAFHEQYF
-	TRBV5-1	TRBJ1-2	-	TGCGCCAGCAGCTTGCCGAGAGCGGGCGATAGTCTGGGCTACACCTTC	CASSLPRAGDSLGYTF
-	TRBV15	TRBJ1-3	-	TGTGCCACCAGCAGAGATGTGGACAAAGCGGGAAACACCATATATTTT	CATSRDVDKAGNTIYF